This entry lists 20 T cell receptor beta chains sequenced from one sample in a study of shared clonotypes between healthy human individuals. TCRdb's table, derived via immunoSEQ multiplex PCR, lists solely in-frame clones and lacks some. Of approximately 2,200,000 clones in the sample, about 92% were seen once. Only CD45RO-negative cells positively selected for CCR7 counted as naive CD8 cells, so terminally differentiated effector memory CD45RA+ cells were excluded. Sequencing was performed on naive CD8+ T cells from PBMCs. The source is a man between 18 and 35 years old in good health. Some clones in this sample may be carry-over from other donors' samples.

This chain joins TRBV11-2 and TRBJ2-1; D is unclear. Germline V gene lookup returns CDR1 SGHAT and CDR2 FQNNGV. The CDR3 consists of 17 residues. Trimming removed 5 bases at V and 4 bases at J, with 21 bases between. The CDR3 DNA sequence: TGTGCCAGCAGCCCGACCCCCTTTGACGGCACGTACAATGAGCAGTTCTTC. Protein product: CASSPTPFDGTYNEQFF.

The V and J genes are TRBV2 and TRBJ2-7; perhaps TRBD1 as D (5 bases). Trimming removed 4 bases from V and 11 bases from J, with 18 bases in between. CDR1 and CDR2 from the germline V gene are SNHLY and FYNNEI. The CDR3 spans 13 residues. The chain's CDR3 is CASSGRKLEGEYF. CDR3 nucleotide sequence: TGTGCCAGCAGTGGACGGAAGTTGGAAGGGGAGTACTTC.

The DNA for the CDR3 is TGTGCCAGCAGATTCGGACTATACAATGAGCAGTTCTTC. Its translation: CASRFGLYNEQFF. The chain carries TRBV28 and TRBJ2-1; TRBD2 might be the D (6 bases). The germline CDR1 and CDR2 sequences are MDHEN and SYDVKM. The germline V and J ends were trimmed by 6 bases and 4 bases, with 10 bases remaining between them. The length of the CDR3 is 13 residues. Looking up the rest from reference TRBV28 and TRBJ2-1 gives the full variable domain: DVKVTQSSRYLVKRTGEKVFLECVQDMDHENMFWYRQDPGLGLRLIYFSYDVKMKEKGDIPEGYSVSREKKERFSLILESASTNQTSMYLCASRFGLYNEQFFGPGTRLTVL.

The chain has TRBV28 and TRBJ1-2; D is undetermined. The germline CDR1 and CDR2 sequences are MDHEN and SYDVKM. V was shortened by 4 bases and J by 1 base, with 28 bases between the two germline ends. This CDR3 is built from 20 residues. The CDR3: CASSSTPDTLEVYFNYGYTF. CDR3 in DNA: TGTGCCAGCAGTTCAACGCCAGACACGCTTGAGGTCTACTTTAACTATGGCTACACCTTC.

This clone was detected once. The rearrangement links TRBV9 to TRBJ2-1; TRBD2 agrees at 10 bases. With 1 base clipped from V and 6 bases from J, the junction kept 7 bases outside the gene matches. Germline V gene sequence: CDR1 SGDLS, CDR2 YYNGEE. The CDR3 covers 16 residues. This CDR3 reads CASSVSGRAPGNEQFF. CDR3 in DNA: TGTGCCAGCAGCGTAAGCGGGAGGGCCCCTGGCAATGAGCAGTTCTTC.

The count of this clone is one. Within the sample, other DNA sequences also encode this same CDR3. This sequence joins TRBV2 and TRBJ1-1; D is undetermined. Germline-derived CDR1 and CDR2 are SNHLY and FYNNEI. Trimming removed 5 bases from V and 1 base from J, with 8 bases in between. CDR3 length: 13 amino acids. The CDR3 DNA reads TGTGCCAGCAGTCCGGGCCGGAACACTGAAGCTTTCTTT. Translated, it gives CASSPGRNTEAFF.

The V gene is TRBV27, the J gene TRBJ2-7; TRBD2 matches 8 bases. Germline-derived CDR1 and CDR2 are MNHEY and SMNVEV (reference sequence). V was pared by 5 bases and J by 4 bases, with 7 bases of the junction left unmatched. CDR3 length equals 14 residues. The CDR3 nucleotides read TGTGCCAGCAGTCCGCGGGAGGCTCGTTACGAGCAGTACTTC. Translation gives CASSPREARYEQYF.

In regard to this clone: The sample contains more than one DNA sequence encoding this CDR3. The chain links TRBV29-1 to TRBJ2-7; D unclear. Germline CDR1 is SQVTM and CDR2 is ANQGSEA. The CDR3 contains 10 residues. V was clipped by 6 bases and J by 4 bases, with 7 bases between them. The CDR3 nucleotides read TGCAGCGTAGGTGGATACGAGCAGTACTTC. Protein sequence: CSVGGYEQYF.

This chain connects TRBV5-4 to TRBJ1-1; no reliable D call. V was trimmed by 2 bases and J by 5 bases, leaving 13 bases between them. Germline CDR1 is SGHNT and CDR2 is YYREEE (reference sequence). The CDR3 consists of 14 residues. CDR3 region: CASSFELGMTEAFF. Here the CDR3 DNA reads TGTGCCAGCAGCTTTGAACTAGGTATGACTGAAGCTTTCTTT.

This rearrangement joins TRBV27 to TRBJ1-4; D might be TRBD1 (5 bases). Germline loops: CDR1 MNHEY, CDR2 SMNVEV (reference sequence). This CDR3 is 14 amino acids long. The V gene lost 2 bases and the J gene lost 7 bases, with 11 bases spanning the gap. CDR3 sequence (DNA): TGTGCCAGCAGTTTAGTGTATGGGGCTGAAAAACTGTTTTTT. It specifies CASSLVYGAEKLFF.

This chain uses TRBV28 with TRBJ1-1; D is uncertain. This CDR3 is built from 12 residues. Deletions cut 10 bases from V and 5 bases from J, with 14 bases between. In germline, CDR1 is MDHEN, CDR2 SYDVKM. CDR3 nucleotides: TGTGCCACCGAGCCCGGAGGGACTGAAGCTTTCTTT. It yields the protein CATEPGGTEAFF.

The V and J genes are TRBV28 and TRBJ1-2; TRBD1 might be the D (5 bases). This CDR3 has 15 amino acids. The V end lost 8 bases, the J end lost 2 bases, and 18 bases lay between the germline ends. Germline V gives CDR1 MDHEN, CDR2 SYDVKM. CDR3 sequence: CASSLARANNYGYTF. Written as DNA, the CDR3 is TGTGCCAGCTCCCTCGCCAGGGCAAACAACTATGGCTACACCTTC.

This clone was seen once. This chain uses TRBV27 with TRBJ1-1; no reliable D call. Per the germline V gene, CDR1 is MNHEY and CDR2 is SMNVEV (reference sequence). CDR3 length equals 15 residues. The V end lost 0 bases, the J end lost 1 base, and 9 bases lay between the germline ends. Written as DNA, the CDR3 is TGTGCCAGCAGTTTATCTCCAGGTAGGAACACTGAAGCTTTCTTT. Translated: CASSLSPGRNTEAFF.

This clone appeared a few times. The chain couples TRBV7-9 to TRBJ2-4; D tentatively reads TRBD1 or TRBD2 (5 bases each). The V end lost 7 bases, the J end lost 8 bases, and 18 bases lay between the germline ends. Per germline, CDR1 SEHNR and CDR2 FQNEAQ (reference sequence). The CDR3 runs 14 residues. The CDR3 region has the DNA TGTGCCAGCATGAATACAGCTTGGGGGTACATTCAGTACTTC. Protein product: CASMNTAWGYIQYF.

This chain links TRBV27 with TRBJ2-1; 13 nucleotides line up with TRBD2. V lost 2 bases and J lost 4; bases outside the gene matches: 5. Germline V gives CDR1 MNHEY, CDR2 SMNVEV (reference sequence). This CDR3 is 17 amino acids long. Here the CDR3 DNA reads TGTGCCAGCAGTTTAGTATGGACTAGCGGGAGTTACAATGAGCAGTTCTTC. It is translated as CASSLVWTSGSYNEQFF.

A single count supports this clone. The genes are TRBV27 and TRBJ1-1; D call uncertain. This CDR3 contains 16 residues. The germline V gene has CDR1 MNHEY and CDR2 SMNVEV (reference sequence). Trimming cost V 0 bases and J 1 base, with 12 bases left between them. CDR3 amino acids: CASSLSGRVKNTEAFF. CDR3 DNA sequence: TGTGCCAGCAGTTTATCGGGCCGAGTCAAGAACACTGAAGCTTTCTTT.

DNA for the CDR3: TGTGCCAGTAGTACTCGGGGGGAAGACGGCTACACCTTC. It translates to CASSTRGEDGYTF. V and J are TRBV19 and TRBJ1-2; possibly TRBD1 for D (5 bases). Per germline, CDR1 LNHDA and CDR2 SQIVND (reference sequence). The germline V and J ends were trimmed by 4 bases and 8 bases, with 14 bases remaining between them. This CDR3 has 13 amino acids.

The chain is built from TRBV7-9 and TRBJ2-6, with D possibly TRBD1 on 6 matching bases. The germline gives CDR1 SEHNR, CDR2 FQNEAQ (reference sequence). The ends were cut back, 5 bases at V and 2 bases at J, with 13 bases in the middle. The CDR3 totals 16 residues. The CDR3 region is CASSRGTGPGANVLTF. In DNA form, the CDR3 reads TGTGCCAGCAGCCGAGGAACAGGGCCTGGGGCCAACGTCCTGACTTTC.

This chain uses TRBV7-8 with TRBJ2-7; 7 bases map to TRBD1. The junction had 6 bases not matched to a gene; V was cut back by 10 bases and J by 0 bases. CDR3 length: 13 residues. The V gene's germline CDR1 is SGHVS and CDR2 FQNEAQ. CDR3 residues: CATKDRLSYEQYF. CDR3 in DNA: TGTGCCACCAAGGACAGGCTCTCCTACGAGCAGTACTTC. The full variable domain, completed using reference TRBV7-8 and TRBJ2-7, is GAGVSQSPRYKVAKRGQDVALRCDPISGHVSLFWYQQALGQGPEFLTYFQNEAQLDKSGLPSDRFFAERPEGSVSTLKIQRTQQEDSAVYLCATKDRLSYEQYFGPGTRLTVT.

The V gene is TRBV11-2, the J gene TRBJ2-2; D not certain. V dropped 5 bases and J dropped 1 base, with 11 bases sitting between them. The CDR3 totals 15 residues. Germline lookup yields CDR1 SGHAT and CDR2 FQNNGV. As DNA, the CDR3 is TGTGCCAGCAGCCGCTCCCGAGGGAACACCGGGGAGCTGTTTTTT. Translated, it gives CASSRSRGNTGELFF.